The TCR beta chain under discussion was sequenced for a study of beta chain features in type 1 diabetes. Findings and limits, study-wide: Moderate but significant shortening of TCRB CDR3s was recorded in all four CD4+ subsets from Type 1 diabetes patients.

The V gene lost 3 bases and the J gene lost 5 bases, with 10 bases spanning the gap. The CDR3 is made up of 13 amino acids. CDR1 is SGHTA, CDR2 FQGTGA, per germline. Since all of the isolated RNA was reverse transcribed, expressed TCRB transcripts were what got sequenced. Repertoires were generated with immunoSEQ multiplex PCR, while TCRdb's copy carries only in-frame clones and drops some. The sample records around 130,000 clones, approximately 10% being singletons. Regarding this clone: Antigen specificity is unknown.

This receptor was taken from a man aged 30 to 45 with type 1 diabetes. Sequencing input: central memory CD4+ T cells from blood. The chain combines TRBV7-3 with TRBJ2-5, with a weak D call TRBD2 (5 bases). For the CDR3, the DNA is TGTGCCAGCAGCTTCGGGGTGGGGGAGACCCAGTACTTC. This translates into CASSFGVGETQYF.